This record looks at one T cell receptor beta chain sequence and its context. Its antigen is unidentified. The length of the CDR3 is 17 residues. As for time point: blood 2 weeks post-SBRT. Treatment: 15 Gy SBRT to primary tumor, nephrectomy 4 weeks later. Clear cell pathology was present in this patient's renal cell carcinoma. The data originate from a study of radiation and T cells in renal cell carcinoma. Points from the study as a whole: Without pretreatment biopsies, baseline tumor clonotype presence was undetermined.

Using immunoSEQ multiplex PCR, the repertoire was profiled, and TCRdb retains in-frame clones only, with some absent. The repertoire consists of 100,000 to 150,000 clones, with over 75% occurring once and the leading ten covering roughly 6.2%. This sample comprised blood, obtained from a patient whose treatment included radiotherapy and nephrectomy. The TCR sequence derives from a man aged 50 to 60 with renal cell carcinoma. The V gene is TRBV7-5, the J gene TRBJ1-1; the table's TRBD1 call for D was not verified on the DNA. TRBV7-5 is a known pseudogene. The CDR3 region is CARSSPGQGNRNTEAFF. In DNA, the CDR3 is TGTGCCAGAAGTTCTCCGGGACAGGGCAATAGAAACACTGAAGCTTTCTTT.